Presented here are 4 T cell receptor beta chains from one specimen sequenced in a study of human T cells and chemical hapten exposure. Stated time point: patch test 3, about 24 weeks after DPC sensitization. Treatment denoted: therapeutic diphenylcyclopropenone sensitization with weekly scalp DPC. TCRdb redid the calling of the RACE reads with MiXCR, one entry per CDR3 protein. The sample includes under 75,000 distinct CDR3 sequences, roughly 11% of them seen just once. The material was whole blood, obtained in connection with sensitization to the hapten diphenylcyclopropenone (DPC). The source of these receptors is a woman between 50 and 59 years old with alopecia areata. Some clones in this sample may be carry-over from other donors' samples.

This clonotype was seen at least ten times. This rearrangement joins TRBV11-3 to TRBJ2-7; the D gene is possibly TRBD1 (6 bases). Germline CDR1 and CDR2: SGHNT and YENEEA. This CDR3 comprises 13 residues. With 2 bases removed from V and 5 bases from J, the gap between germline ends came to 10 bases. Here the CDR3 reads CASSLNRDHEQYF. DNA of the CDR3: TGTGCCAGCAGCTTAAACAGGGACCACGAGCAGTACTTC.

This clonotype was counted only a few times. This CDR3 reads CSASPLAASYNEQFF. The CDR3 bases are TGCAGTGCTAGCCCTCTAGCGGCCTCCTACAATGAGCAGTTCTTC. J is TRBJ2-1 and V is TRBV20-1; TRBD2 aligns across 7 bases. The length of the CDR3 is 15 residues. After removal of 3 bases from V and 0 bases from J, the junction contained 5 bases not matched to a gene. Germline V gene sequence: CDR1 DFQATT, CDR2 SNEGSKA (reference sequence).

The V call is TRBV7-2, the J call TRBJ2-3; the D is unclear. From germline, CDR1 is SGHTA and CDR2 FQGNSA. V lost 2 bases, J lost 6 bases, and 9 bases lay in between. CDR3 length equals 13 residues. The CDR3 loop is CASSLLHPDTQYF. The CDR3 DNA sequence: TGTGCCAGCAGCTTACTCCATCCCGATACGCAGTATTTT.

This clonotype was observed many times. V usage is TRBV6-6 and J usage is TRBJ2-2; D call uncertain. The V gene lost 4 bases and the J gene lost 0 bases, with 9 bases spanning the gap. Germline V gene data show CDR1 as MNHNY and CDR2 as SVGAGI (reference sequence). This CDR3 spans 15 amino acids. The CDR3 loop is CASSFEQTNTGELFF. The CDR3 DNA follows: TGTGCCAGCAGTTTCGAACAAACGAACACCGGGGAGCTGTTTTTT.